This paragraph covers one TCR beta chain sequence. The antigen remains unidentified. CDR1 WSHSY and CDR2 SAAADI come from the germline V gene. The CDR3 contains 15 residues. Trimming took 3 bases from V and 8 from J, leaving 16 bases between them. CD8 cells classed as naive were CD45RO-negative and positively selected for CCR7, excluding terminally differentiated effector memory CD45RA+ cells. These data are taken from a study of shared clonotypes between healthy human individuals. Study background: Used for every donor were three CD4 naive, three CD4 memory, two CD8 naive and one CD8 memory plate.

The assay was immunoSEQ multiplex PCR, and TCRdb's table has in-frame clones only and misses some. The sample includes about 600,000 clones, around 95% of them seen just once. The study's findings and limits: The study found about 5% of naive CD4 clonotypes shared across a handful of donors. Memory subsets had estimated richness that was generally smaller than that of naive subsets. Shared clonotypes across all four donors exceeded non-shared ones in generation probability.

This receptor was taken from a woman in her twenties or thirties in good health. The J gene is TRBJ1-4, the V gene TRBV10-2, with D possibly TRBD1 on 5 matching bases. Source material: naive CD8+ T cells sorted from blood. The CDR3 sequence is CASSDLGEAWEKLFF. CDR3 DNA: TGCGCCAGCAGTGATTTAGGGGAGGCGTGGGAAAAACTGTTTTTT.